Below are 22 T cell receptor beta chains sequenced from a single sample in a study of cytomegalovirus exposure and HLA in healthy donors. It was with 60 Vbeta and 13 Jbeta primers that the PCR ran. The method was immunoSEQ multiplex PCR; TCRdb's version includes in-frame clones alone and lacks a portion of them. The sample carries approximately 110,000 clones, about 80% recorded once. Sequencing was done on a sample of PBMCs. The receptors stem from a man in his forties in good health and CMV-seronegative.

This clone was observed a few times. DNA for the CDR3: TGTGCCAGCAGCCCAGGGATCTATGAGACCCAGTACTTC. As protein: CASSPGIYETQYF. The rearrangement uses TRBV5-6 and TRBJ2-5, with D possibly TRBD1 on 5 matching bases. Trimming pared 4 bases from V and 5 bases from J, leaving 12 bases between. The germline gives CDR1 SGHDT, CDR2 YYEEEE. The CDR3 length is 13 residues.

The V call is TRBV19, the J call TRBJ1-3, with D unresolved. Germline CDR1 reads LNHDA; CDR2 reads SQIVND (reference sequence). V lost 6 bases and J lost 0, with 12 bases in between. CDR3 size: 15 residues. This chain's CDR3 is CASSPRGLSGNTIYF. The CDR3 region has the DNA TGTGCCAGTAGCCCACGTGGCCTCTCTGGAAACACCATATATTTT. Combining the CDR3 with reference TRBV19 and TRBJ1-3 gives the whole variable domain DGGITQSPKYLFRKEGQNVTLSCEQNLNHDAMYWYRQDPGQGLRLIYYSQIVNDFQKGDIAEGYSVSREKKESFPLTVTSAQKNPTAFYLCASSPRGLSGNTIYFGEGSWLTVV.

The chain links TRBV6-5 to TRBJ2-2; D remains ambiguous. Germline-derived CDR1 and CDR2 are MNHEY and SVGAGI. The CDR3 runs to 13 residues. Trimming cost V 7 bases and J 0 bases, with 6 bases left between them. The DNA for the CDR3 is TGTGCCAGCAAGCAGGCGAACACCGGGGAGCTGTTTTTT. Amino acid sequence: CASKQANTGELFF.

This clone was seen a few times. The chain carries TRBV30 and TRBJ2-5, with D hard to call. Trimming pared 0 bases from V and 4 bases from J, leaving 9 bases between. The V gene's germline CDR1 is GTSNPN and CDR2 SVGIG (reference sequence). The CDR3 runs to 13 residues. The CDR3 DNA follows: TGTGCCTGGAGTGTACGGGTACGAGAGACCCAGTACTTC. This encodes CAWSVRVRETQYF.

In this sample, this clone turned up a few times. The chain uses TRBV7-6 and TRBJ2-5; D is possibly TRBD2 (6 bases). The DNA end is more similar to TRBJ2-7, so the J call may be wrong. Germline-derived CDR1 and CDR2 are SGHVS and FNYEAQ. The CDR3 covers 13 residues. CDR3 protein: CASSLEEGYEQYF. The CDR3 DNA is TGTGCCAGCAGCTTGGAGGAGGGATACGAGCAGTACTTC.

Only one count was recorded for this clone. The chain couples TRBV18 to TRBJ2-5, with 7 positions matching TRBD1. CDR3 length equals 15 residues. Germline V gene data show CDR1 as KGHSH and CDR2 as LQKENI. Losses at the gene ends were 4 bases for V and 2 bases for J; bases not matched to a gene: 7. CDR3: CASSQRQGAQETQYF. The DNA of the CDR3 is TGTGCCAGCTCACAGAGACAGGGAGCTCAAGAGACCCAGTACTTC.

V usage is TRBV6-6 and J usage is TRBJ2-7; 7 bases are a match to TRBD2. This CDR3 region has 13 residues. CDR1 MNHNY and CDR2 SVGAGI come from the germline V gene (reference sequence). V was pared by 7 bases and J by 0 bases, with 3 bases of the junction left unmatched. CDR3 residues: CASNRDYSYEQYF. CDR3 DNA: TGTGCCAGCAATCGGGACTACTCCTACGAGCAGTACTTC.

The chain combines TRBV11-3 with TRBJ2-2; the match to TRBD2 covers 7 bases. With V trimmed by 5 bases and J by 2 bases, 5 bases remained unmatched. CDR1 and CDR2 from the germline V gene are SGHNT and YENEEA. This CDR3 has 15 residues. The DNA for the CDR3 is TGTGCCAGCAGCCGCGGGGGACTCAACACCGGGGAGCTGTTTTTT. Protein: CASSRGGLNTGELFF.

The chain has TRBV2 and TRBJ1-1, with unresolved D. Germline V gives CDR1 SNHLY, CDR2 FYNNEI. The CDR3 length is 14 residues. V was cut by 5 bases and J by 1 base, with 11 bases left in between. As DNA, the CDR3 is TGTGCCAGCAGTCCAGACATACCGAACACTGAAGCTTTCTTT. Translated: CASSPDIPNTEAFF.

The chain joins TRBV4-1 to TRBJ2-5, with D unresolved. Near its end, the DNA agrees better with TRBJ2-7, so the J call may be wrong. Germline CDR1 MGHRA, CDR2 YSYEKL. The CDR3 extends over 13 amino acids. The CDR3 bases are TGCGCCAGCAGCCAAGGGTATCTCAGCGAGCAGTACTTC. Translation: CASSQGYLSEQYF.

The chain combines TRBV2 with TRBJ2-2; 9 nucleotides agree with TRBD1. CDR3 length equals 15 residues. Germline V CDR1 and CDR2: SNHLY, FYNNEI. The trim removed 5 bases at V and 5 bases at J, leaving 6 bases unmatched. This CDR3 reads CASSRDRVSTGELFF. The CDR3 region has the DNA TGTGCCAGCAGTAGGGACAGGGTTTCTACCGGGGAGCTGTTTTTT.

The gene calls are TRBV5-1 and TRBJ2-1; the D gene is possibly TRBD1 (6 bases). Trimming cost V 0 bases and J 5 bases, with 15 bases left between them. This CDR3 has 16 residues. Germline CDR1 and CDR2: SGHRS and YFSETQ. The CDR3 loop reads CASSLEMGALNNEQFF. In DNA, the CDR3 is TGCGCCAGCAGCTTGGAGATGGGGGCTCTCAACAATGAGCAGTTCTTC.

The chain is built from TRBV29-1 and TRBJ1-3; D is undetermined. CDR1 and CDR2 (germline): SQVTM, ANQGSEA. Trimming removed 5 bases at V and 2 bases at J, with 10 bases between. The CDR3 totals 13 residues. The chain's CDR3 is CSVHLSTGNTIYF. For the CDR3, the DNA is TGCAGCGTTCACTTGTCAACTGGAAACACCATATATTTT.

In regard to this clone: At one boundary the junction diverges from the germline segment, which might be a read error. The sample has other DNA sequences that encode this CDR3 too. The chain joins TRBV28 to TRBJ1-1; 7 bases fit TRBD1. The germline gives CDR1 MDHEN, CDR2 SYDVKM. This CDR3 is 15 amino acids long. The CDR3 reads CASSPDRGQNTEAFF. The CDR3 bases are TGTGCCAGCAGTCCCGATAGGGGGCAGAACACTGAGGCTTTCTTT.

The rearrangement uses TRBV6-6 and TRBJ1-2; possibly TRBD1 for D (5 bases). The germline V and J ends were trimmed by 2 bases and 4 bases, with 14 bases remaining between them. The CDR3 is 15 residues long. CDR1 and CDR2 from the germline V gene are MNHNY and SVGAGI (reference sequence). CDR3: CASSYGGDRSYGYTF. The DNA of the CDR3 is TGTGCCAGCAGTTACGGGGGGGATCGGTCCTATGGCTACACCTTC.

This clone was seen only a few times. J is TRBJ2-7 and V is TRBV7-3; TRBD2 is a possible D gene (6 bases). This CDR3 spans 13 amino acids. Trimming stripped 1 base from V and 6 bases from J, with 10 bases between. Germline CDR1 SGHTA, CDR2 FQGTGA. The CDR3 loop reads CASSLRVGGEQYF. CDR3 bases: TGTGCCAGCAGCTTAAGGGTGGGGGGCGAGCAGTACTTC.

This clone was detected once. This may stem from a read error, because a much larger clone lies one nucleotide away. The V call is TRBV4-3, the J call TRBJ2-6; a weak D match, TRBD1 (6 bases). The CDR3 is made up of 16 amino acids. CDR1 LGHNA and CDR2 YSLEER come from the germline V gene. The CDR3 is CASSQTQGSGANGLTF. CDR3 DNA sequence: TGCGCCAGCAGCCAAACACAGGGATCTGGGGCCAACGGCCTGACTTTC.

The chain recombines TRBV7-9 with TRBJ1-3; D may be TRBD1 (5 bases). The CDR3 is 16 residues long. Germline V gene sequence: CDR1 SEHNR, CDR2 FQNEAQ (reference sequence). V lost 3 bases to trimming and J lost 1 base, with 13 bases between them. The CDR3 loop is CASSFLQGSSGNTIYF. For the CDR3, the DNA is TGTGCCAGCAGCTTTTTGCAGGGATCATCTGGAAACACCATATATTTT.

J is TRBJ2-2 and V is TRBV5-6, with 9 bases fitting TRBD1. The V gene end was trimmed by 5 bases and the J gene end by 10 bases; junction bases not matched to a gene: 6. The length of the CDR3 is 13 residues. Germline CDR1 and CDR2: SGHDT and YYEEEE. The CDR3 sequence: CASRKTGGEELFF. The CDR3 coding sequence is TGTGCCAGCAGAAAAACAGGGGGCGAGGAGCTGTTTTTT. Full variable domain (outside the CDR3, taken from reference TRBV5-6 and TRBJ2-2): DAGVTQSPTHLIKTRGQQVTLRCSPKSGHDTVSWYQQALGQGPQFIFQYYEEEERQRGNFPDRFSGHQFPNYSSELNVNALLLGDSALYLCASRKTGGEELFFGEGSRLTVL.

This chain uses TRBV5-6 with TRBJ1-2; 10 bases are shared with TRBD1. After removal of 4 bases from V and 4 bases from J, the junction contained 7 bases not matched to a gene. Germline loops: CDR1 SGHDT, CDR2 YYEEEE. The CDR3 consists of 15 residues. DNA of the CDR3: TGTGCCAGCAGCCAAGACAGGGGGCGCGGCTATGGCTACACCTTC. As protein: CASSQDRGRGYGYTF.

The gene calls are TRBV5-6 and TRBJ2-3, with 11 positions matching TRBD1. The germline V gene encodes CDR1 SGHDT and CDR2 YYEEEE. The CDR3 totals 15 residues. Losses at the gene ends were 4 bases for V and 4 bases for J; bases not matched to a gene: 5. The CDR3 sequence: CASSLGDRGSDTQYF. CDR3 nucleotides: TGTGCCAGCAGCCTAGGGGACAGGGGGTCAGATACGCAGTATTTT.

Only a few counts were recorded for this clone. The chain joins TRBV2 to TRBJ1-2; D is unresolved. Deletions cut 7 bases from V and 7 bases from J, with 22 bases between. Germline V gene lookup returns CDR1 SNHLY and CDR2 FYNNEI. CDR3 length: 15 amino acids. This CDR3 is CASTQGGGRAPGYTF. The CDR3 region has the DNA TGTGCCAGCACCCAAGGCGGAGGAAGAGCCCCTGGCTACACCTTC.